This note documents a single TCR beta chain sequence. CDR3 length: 15 amino acids. V gave up 2 bases and J gave up 5 bases; unmatched junction bases: 6. CDR1 and CDR2 (germline): MNHEY, SVGAGI. This sample stems from a study of T-cell reconstitution after alpha-beta-depleted transplantation in children. Unique molecular identifiers were incorporated when the TCRbeta library was constructed. Each CDR3 protein gets one entry after TCRdb re-called the PCR reads with MiXCR. Counted here are 800,000 to 1,000,000 distinct CDR3 sequences, about 29% occurring once; the ten biggest clones make up roughly 27%. The receptor's source is a boy under two years old who had a stem cell transplant for SCID, so the T cells may come from the graft donor. The sample in question was PBMCs, mostly from graft donor cells, obtained 360 days after TCRalphabeta/CD19-depleted stem cell transplant. The chain is built from TRBV6-5 and TRBJ2-5; 9 bases fit TRBD2. The CDR3 DNA reads TGTGCCAGCAGTTACGGGGCGGGGGGGGTCGAGACCCAGTACTTC. This codes for CASSYGAGGVETQYF.